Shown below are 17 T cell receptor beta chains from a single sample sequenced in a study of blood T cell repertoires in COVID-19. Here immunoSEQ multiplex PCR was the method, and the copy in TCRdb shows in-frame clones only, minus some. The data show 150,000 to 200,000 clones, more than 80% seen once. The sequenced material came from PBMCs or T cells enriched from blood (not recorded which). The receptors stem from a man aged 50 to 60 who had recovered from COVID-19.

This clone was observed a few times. CDR3 amino acids: CASSVDSRSGYTF. The CDR3, as DNA: TGTGCCAGCAGCGTTGACAGCCGCAGTGGCTACACCTTC. The chain couples TRBV9 to TRBJ1-2, with D possibly matching TRBD1 (5 bases). Per germline, CDR1 SGDLS and CDR2 YYNGEE. V gave up 2 bases and J gave up 7 bases, with 12 bases separating them. The CDR3 is 13 residues long.

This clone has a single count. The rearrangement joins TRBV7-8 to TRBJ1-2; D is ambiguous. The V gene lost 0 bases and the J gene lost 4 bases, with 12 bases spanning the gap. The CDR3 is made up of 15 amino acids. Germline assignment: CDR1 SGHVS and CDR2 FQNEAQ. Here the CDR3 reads CASSLAFNRPYGYTF. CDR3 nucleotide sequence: TGTGCCAGCAGCTTAGCTTTTAACAGACCCTATGGCTACACCTTC.

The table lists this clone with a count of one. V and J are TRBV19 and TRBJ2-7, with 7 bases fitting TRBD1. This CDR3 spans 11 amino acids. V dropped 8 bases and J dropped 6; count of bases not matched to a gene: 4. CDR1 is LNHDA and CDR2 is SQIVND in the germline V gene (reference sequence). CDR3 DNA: TGTGCCAGTCGACAGGGCGGCGAGCAGTACTTC. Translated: CASRQGGEQYF.

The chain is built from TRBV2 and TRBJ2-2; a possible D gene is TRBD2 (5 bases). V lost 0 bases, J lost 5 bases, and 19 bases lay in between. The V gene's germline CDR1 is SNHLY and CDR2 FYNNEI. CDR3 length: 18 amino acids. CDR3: CASSEALLEAVRTGELFF. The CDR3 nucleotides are TGTGCCAGCAGTGAAGCGCTCCTTGAAGCGGTGAGGACCGGGGAGCTGTTTTTT.

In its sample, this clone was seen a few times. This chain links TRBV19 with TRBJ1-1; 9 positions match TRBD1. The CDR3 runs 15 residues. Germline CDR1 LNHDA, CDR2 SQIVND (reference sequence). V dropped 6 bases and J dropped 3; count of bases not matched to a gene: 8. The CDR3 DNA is TGTGCCAGTAGGCTACTTCACAGGGGGCACACTGAAGCTTTCTTT. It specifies CASRLLHRGHTEAFF.

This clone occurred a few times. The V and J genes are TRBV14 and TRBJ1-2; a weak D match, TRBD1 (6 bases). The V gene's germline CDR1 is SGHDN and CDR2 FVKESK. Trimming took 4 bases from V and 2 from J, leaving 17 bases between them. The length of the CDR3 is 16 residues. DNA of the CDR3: TGTGCCAGCAGCCGAAAACCAGGGGCGTCGAACTATGGCTACACCTTC. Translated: CASSRKPGASNYGYTF.

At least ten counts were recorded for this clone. The CDR3, as DNA: TGTGCCAGCAGTTTATGGGGGGGGCAGGAACCTCAAGAAATGAACACTGAAGCTTTCTTT. This gives the protein CASSLWGGQEPQEMNTEAFF. The chain combines TRBV28 with TRBJ1-1, with D perhaps TRBD1 (6 bases). This CDR3 is 20 amino acids long. Germline CDR1 is MDHEN and CDR2 is SYDVKM. V lost 0 bases and J 0 bases, leaving 23 bases between the germline ends.

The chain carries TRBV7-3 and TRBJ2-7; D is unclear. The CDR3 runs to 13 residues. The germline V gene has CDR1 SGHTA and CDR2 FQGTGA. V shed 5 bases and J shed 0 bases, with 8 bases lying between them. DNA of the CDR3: TGTGCCAGCAGCCCCGGTCTCTCCTACGAGCAGTACTTC. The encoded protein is CASSPGLSYEQYF.

The CDR3 here is CASSPPTGTGSEQFF. The CDR3 DNA reads TGTGCCAGCTCACCACCCACCGGGACAGGGTCGGAGCAGTTCTTC. V is TRBV18 and J is TRBJ2-1, with 9 bases that match TRBD1. J lost 10 bases, V lost 0 bases, and 7 bases had no gene match. This CDR3 region has 15 residues. Per germline, CDR1 KGHSH and CDR2 LQKENI.

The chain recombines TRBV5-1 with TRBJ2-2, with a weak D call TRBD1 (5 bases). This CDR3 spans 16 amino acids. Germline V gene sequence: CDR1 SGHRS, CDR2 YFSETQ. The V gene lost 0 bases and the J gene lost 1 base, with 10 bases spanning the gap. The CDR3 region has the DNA TGCGCCAGCAGCTTGGCCAGGGTGGGGAACACCGGGGAGCTGTTTTTT. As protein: CASSLARVGNTGELFF.

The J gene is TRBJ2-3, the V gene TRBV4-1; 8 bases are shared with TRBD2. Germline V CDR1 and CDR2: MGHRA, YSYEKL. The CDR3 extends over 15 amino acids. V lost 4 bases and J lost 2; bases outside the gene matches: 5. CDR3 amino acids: CASSRSSGDTDTQYF. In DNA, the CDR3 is TGCGCCAGCAGCCGTAGTAGCGGGGACACAGATACGCAGTATTTT.

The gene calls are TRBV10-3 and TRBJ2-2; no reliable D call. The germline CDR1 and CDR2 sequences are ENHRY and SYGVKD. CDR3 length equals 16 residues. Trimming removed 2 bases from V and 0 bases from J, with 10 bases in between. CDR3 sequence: CAISEGGSANTGELFF. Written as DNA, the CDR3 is TGTGCCATCAGTGAGGGCGGATCTGCGAACACCGGGGAGCTGTTTTTT.

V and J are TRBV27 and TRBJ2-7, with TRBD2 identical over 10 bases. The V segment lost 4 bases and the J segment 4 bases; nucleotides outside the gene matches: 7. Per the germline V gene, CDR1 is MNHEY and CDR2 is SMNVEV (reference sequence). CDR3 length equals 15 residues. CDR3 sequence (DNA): TGTGCCAGCAGTTATAAGCGGGGGGGACCTTACGAGCAGTACTTC. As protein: CASSYKRGGPYEQYF.

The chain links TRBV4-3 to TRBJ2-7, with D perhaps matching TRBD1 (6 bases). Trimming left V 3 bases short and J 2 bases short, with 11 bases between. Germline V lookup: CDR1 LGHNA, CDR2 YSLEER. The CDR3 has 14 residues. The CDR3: CASSHSDRPYEQYF. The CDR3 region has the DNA TGCGCCAGCAGCCATTCCGACAGGCCCTACGAGCAGTACTTC.

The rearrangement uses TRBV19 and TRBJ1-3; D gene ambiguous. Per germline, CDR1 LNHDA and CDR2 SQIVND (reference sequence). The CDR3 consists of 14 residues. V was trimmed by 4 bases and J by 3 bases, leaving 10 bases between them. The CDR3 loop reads CASSSRGIGNTIYF. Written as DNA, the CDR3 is TGTGCCAGTAGTAGTAGAGGGATTGGAAACACCATATATTTT.

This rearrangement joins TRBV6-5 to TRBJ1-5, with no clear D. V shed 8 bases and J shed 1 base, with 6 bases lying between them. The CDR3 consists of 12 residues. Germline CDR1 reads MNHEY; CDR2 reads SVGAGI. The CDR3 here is CASGQSNQPQHF. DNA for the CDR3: TGTGCCAGCGGGCAGAGCAATCAGCCCCAGCATTTT.

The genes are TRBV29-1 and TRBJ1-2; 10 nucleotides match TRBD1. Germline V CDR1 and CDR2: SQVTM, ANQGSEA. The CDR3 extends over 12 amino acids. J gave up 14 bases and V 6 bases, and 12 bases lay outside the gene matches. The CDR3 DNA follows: TGCAGCGTCGAGGGGATGACAGGGGGCGATACCTTC. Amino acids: CSVEGMTGGDTF.